This is a list of T cell receptor beta chains from one sample in a study of blood T cell repertoires in COVID-19. Only in-frame clones appear in the TCRdb table, and some are missing; sequencing was by immunoSEQ multiplex PCR. The sample yields roughly 44,000 clones, 80% to 90% seen once. Sequenced input: peripheral blood. These receptors were taken from a man at least 80 years old with acute or convalescent COVID-19. Both conserved end residues are part of each CDR3. The order of the fields is D gene, clone size, J gene, V gene, CDR3 protein, CDR3 DNA. The D gene is left open where the match is weak. Clone size appears in some rows only: once, few, many, or a class for an expanded clone.

d_gene: NA
abundance: NA
j_gene: TRBJ1-2
v_gene: TRBV30
CDR3aa: CAWSALRGGGYTF
CDR3nt: TGTGCCTGGAGTGCCCTAAGGGGGGGCGGCTACACCTTC

d_gene: NA
abundance: once
j_gene: TRBJ1-4
v_gene: TRBV5-4
CDR3aa: CASSSPGIGKLFF
CDR3nt: TGTGCCAGCAGCTCCCCAGGGATCGGAAAACTGTTTTTT

d_gene: TRBD1
abundance: NA
j_gene: TRBJ1-2
v_gene: TRBV25-1
CDR3aa: CASSDSGTANYGYTF
CDR3nt: TGTGCCAGCAGTGACTCGGGGACAGCTAACTATGGCTACACCTTC

d_gene: NA
abundance: NA
j_gene: TRBJ2-3
v_gene: TRBV5-4
CDR3aa: CASSSPTVTDTQYF
CDR3nt: TGTGCCAGCAGCTCTCCAACAGTCACAGATACGCAGTATTTT

d_gene: TRBD1
abundance: once
j_gene: TRBJ1-2
v_gene: TRBV7-2
CDR3aa: CASSLRDRINYGYTF
CDR3nt: TGTGCCAGCAGCTTACGGGACAGAATTAACTATGGCTACACCTTC

d_gene: NA
abundance: NA
j_gene: TRBJ1-6
v_gene: TRBV5-1
CDR3aa: CASSLRQDNNSPLHF
CDR3nt: TGCGCCAGCAGCTTACGACAGGACAATAATTCACCCCTCCACTTT

d_gene: TRBD2
abundance: NA
j_gene: TRBJ2-1
v_gene: TRBV9
CDR3aa: CASSPSGGGEQFF
CDR3nt: TGTGCCAGCAGCCCTAGCGGGGGGGGTGAGCAGTTCTTC

d_gene: NA
abundance: NA
j_gene: TRBJ1-4
v_gene: TRBV12-3/TRBV12-4
CDR3aa: CASNLYKGKLFF
CDR3nt: TGTGCCAGCAACCTTTACAAGGGGAAACTGTTTTTT

d_gene: NA
abundance: NA
j_gene: TRBJ1-1
v_gene: TRBV5-1
CDR3aa: CASSLDSGDNTEAFF
CDR3nt: TGCGCCAGCAGCTTGGATTCAGGGGATAACACTGAAGCTTTCTTT

d_gene: TRBD1
abundance: NA
j_gene: TRBJ1-2
v_gene: TRBV5-4
CDR3aa: CASSGQGGGYTF
CDR3nt: TGTGCCAGCAGCGGACAGGGTGGTGGCTACACCTTC

d_gene: NA
abundance: NA
j_gene: TRBJ2-3
v_gene: TRBV5-1
CDR3aa: CASSAQGRGTDTQYF
CDR3nt: TGCGCCAGCAGCGCACAGGGAAGGGGCACAGATACGCAGTATTTT

d_gene: TRBD2
abundance: NA
j_gene: TRBJ2-2
v_gene: TRBV10-3
CDR3aa: CAIQASGGEHTGELFF
CDR3nt: TGTGCCATCCAGGCTAGCGGGGGAGAGCACACCGGGGAGCTGTTTTTT

d_gene: NA
abundance: NA
j_gene: TRBJ2-7
v_gene: TRBV9
CDR3aa: CASSVGAGSEQYF
CDR3nt: TGTGCCAGCAGCGTAGGGGCGGGTTCCGAGCAGTACTTC

d_gene: TRBD1
abundance: NA
j_gene: TRBJ1-2
v_gene: TRBV4-1
CDR3aa: CASSQAGQGESGGYTF
CDR3nt: TGCGCCAGCAGCCAAGCGGGACAGGGGGAATCGGGCGGCTACACCTTC

d_gene: NA
abundance: NA
j_gene: TRBJ1-4
v_gene: TRBV6-5
CDR3aa: CASRRGGTNEKLFF
CDR3nt: TGTGCCAGCAGAAGGGGGGGGACTAATGAAAAACTGTTTTTT

d_gene: TRBD2
abundance: NA
j_gene: TRBJ2-3
v_gene: TRBV3-1/TRBV3-2
CDR3aa: CASSQTGTRLSDTQYF
CDR3nt: TGTGCCAGCAGCCAAACCGGGACTAGACTATCAGATACGCAGTATTTT

d_gene: NA
abundance: NA
j_gene: TRBJ2-1
v_gene: TRBV18
CDR3aa: CASSSTGGGYNEQFF
CDR3nt: TGTGCCAGCTCATCTACAGGGGGAGGGTACAATGAGCAGTTCTTC

d_gene: TRBD1
abundance: NA
j_gene: TRBJ2-5
v_gene: TRBV5-1
CDR3aa: CASSSHRGQETQYF
CDR3nt: TGCGCCAGCAGCTCACACAGGGGGCAGGAGACCCAGTACTTC

d_gene: NA
abundance: NA
j_gene: TRBJ2-5
v_gene: TRBV20-1
CDR3aa: CSARNRGTQYF
CDR3nt: TGCAGTGCTAGGAACCGGGGGACCCAGTACTTC

d_gene: NA
abundance: NA
j_gene: TRBJ1-1
v_gene: TRBV5-4
CDR3aa: CASSSGQRTGNTEAFF
CDR3nt: TGTGCCAGCAGCTCGGGCCAGAGGACTGGGAACACTGAAGCTTTCTTT

d_gene: TRBD1
abundance: NA
j_gene: TRBJ2-2
v_gene: TRBV29-1
CDR3aa: CSVAGTGLLGELFF
CDR3nt: TGCAGCGTCGCCGGGACAGGTCTCTTGGGGGAGCTGTTTTTT

d_gene: NA
abundance: NA
j_gene: TRBJ1-1
v_gene: TRBV30
CDR3aa: CAWSWASSWNTEAFF
CDR3nt: TGTGCCTGGAGTTGGGCCAGCAGTTGGAACACTGAAGCTTTCTTT

d_gene: NA
abundance: NA
j_gene: TRBJ1-1
v_gene: TRBV2
CDR3aa: CASSVTVVGEAFF
CDR3nt: TGTGCCAGCAGTGTTACTGTGGTGGGCGAAGCTTTCTTT

d_gene: NA
abundance: NA
j_gene: TRBJ2-1
v_gene: TRBV7-2
CDR3aa: CASSSDPRGWFF
CDR3nt: TGTGCCAGCAGCTCCGATCCCAGGGGCTGGTTCTTC

d_gene: NA
abundance: once
j_gene: TRBJ1-5
v_gene: TRBV4-2
CDR3aa: CASSQARGGGNQPQHF
CDR3nt: TGTGCCAGCAGCCAAGCCCGAGGGGGAGGCAATCAGCCCCAGCATTTT

d_gene: TRBD1
abundance: NA
j_gene: TRBJ1-1
v_gene: TRBV30
CDR3aa: CAWSTGGDTEAFF
CDR3nt: TGTGCCTGGAGTACAGGGGGAGACACTGAAGCTTTCTTT

d_gene: NA
abundance: NA
j_gene: TRBJ1-5
v_gene: TRBV30
CDR3aa: CAWRPGGNQPQHF
CDR3nt: TGTGCCTGGAGACCGGGGGGCAATCAGCCCCAGCATTTT

d_gene: TRBD1
abundance: NA
j_gene: TRBJ1-1
v_gene: TRBV7-2
CDR3aa: CASSLTHRGWNTEAFF
CDR3nt: TGTGCCAGCAGCTTGACCCACAGGGGGTGGAACACTGAAGCTTTCTTT

d_gene: TRBD2
abundance: NA
j_gene: TRBJ2-5
v_gene: TRBV27
CDR3aa: CASSSPGLAGAWRETQYF
CDR3nt: TGTGCCAGCAGTTCTCCGGGACTAGCGGGGGCTTGGCGAGAGACCCAGTACTTC

d_gene: TRBD1
abundance: NA
j_gene: TRBJ1-3
v_gene: TRBV25-1
CDR3aa: CASRKDRGHGGNTIYF
CDR3nt: TGTGCCAGCCGGAAAGACAGGGGGCATGGTGGAAACACCATATATTTT